The next 28 T cell receptor beta chains were all read from a single sample in a study of glioma-infiltrating T cells after dendritic cell vaccination. Sequenced by immunoSEQ multiplex PCR; TCRdb stores in-frame clones only, minus some. The sample has about 30,000 clones; approximately 91% are singletons. The sequencing used blood, collected before dendritic cell vaccination. The source of these receptors is a human donor with glioblastoma.

The chain has TRBV6-1 and TRBJ1-6; D is perhaps TRBD1 (6 bases). CDR3 size: 15 residues. The germline CDR1 and CDR2 sequences are MNHNS and SASEGT. Trimming pared 3 bases from V and 3 bases from J, leaving 9 bases between. The CDR3 here is CASSDSRGYNSPLHF. Here the CDR3 DNA reads TGTGCCAGCAGTGATTCCAGGGGCTATAATTCACCCCTCCACTTT.

V usage is TRBV7-8 and J usage is TRBJ1-1; possible D gene TRBD1, 6 bases. CDR3 length: 12 amino acids. In germline, CDR1 is SGHVS, CDR2 FQNEAQ. Trimming removed 5 bases at V and 5 bases at J, with 9 bases between. The CDR3 bases are TGTGCCAGCAGCCCAGGGGTTACTGAAGCTTTCTTT. This gives the protein CASSPGVTEAFF.

This clone was recorded only once. The chain recombines TRBV4-1 with TRBJ2-3; 8 nucleotides agree with TRBD2. V gave up 5 bases and J gave up 0 bases; unmatched junction bases: 7. This CDR3 has 16 residues. CDR1 and CDR2 (germline): MGHRA, YSYEKL. CDR3 residues: CASSLGRLASTDTQYF. In nucleotides, the CDR3 is TGCGCCAGCAGCTTAGGGCGACTAGCGAGCACAGATACGCAGTATTTT.

V usage is TRBV11-2 and J usage is TRBJ2-5; 9 nucleotides agree with TRBD2. CDR3 length equals 15 residues. V lost 4 bases, J lost 5 bases, and 8 bases stayed unmatched. Germline V CDR1 and CDR2: SGHAT, FQNNGV. CDR3 nucleotides: TGTGCCAGCAGCTCTCAAGCGGGGGGCTATGAGACCCAGTACTTC. As protein: CASSSQAGGYETQYF.

The chain uses TRBV7-9 and TRBJ1-1; D gene uncertain. V was pared by 5 bases and J by 10 bases, with 20 bases between. Germline-derived CDR1 and CDR2 are SEHNR and FQNEAQ (reference sequence). The CDR3 extends over 14 amino acids. The CDR3 sequence is CASSPTAFREGAFF. The CDR3, as DNA: TGTGCCAGCAGCCCAACCGCCTTTAGGGAGGGAGCTTTCTTT.

The rearrangement joins TRBV30 to TRBJ2-2; possibly TRBD1 for D (5 bases). The CDR3 sequence is 14 residues long. Germline loops: CDR1 GTSNPN, CDR2 SVGIG (reference sequence). The V end was cut by 0 bases, the J end by 4 bases, with 9 bases between. This CDR3 reads CAWSVARATGELFF. CDR3 bases: TGTGCCTGGAGTGTAGCCAGGGCCACCGGGGAGCTGTTTTTT.

A remark on this clone: The junction does not match germline at one end; this may be a read error. The chain combines TRBV20-1 with TRBJ2-1, with 7 positions matching TRBD2. Germline CDR1 and CDR2: DFQATT and SNEGSKA (reference sequence). This CDR3 has 11 amino acids. CDR3 nucleotides: TGCAGTGCTAGACGGGGGGACCCCCACCTCTTC. Translation: CSARRGDPHLF.

The gene calls are TRBV23-1 and TRBJ2-3, with TRBD1 matching 7 bases. TRBV23-1 belongs to the ORF category, with a function that is uncertain. V was pared by 5 bases and J by 4 bases, with 9 bases of the junction left unmatched. The CDR3 spans 15 residues. CDR3 region: CASSGDREGADTQYF. CDR3 coding DNA: TGCGCCAGCAGTGGCGACAGGGAAGGGGCAGATACGCAGTATTTT.

The chain joins TRBV27 to TRBJ1-1, with TRBD1 identical over 9 bases. V was pared by 2 bases and J by 0 bases, with 7 bases of the junction left unmatched. Looked up from germline, CDR1 is MNHEY and CDR2 is SMNVEV (reference sequence). This CDR3 has 17 residues. The CDR3 protein is CASSLTSGQGMNTEAFF. The CDR3 DNA reads as TGTGCCAGCAGTTTAACATCGGGACAGGGCATGAACACTGAAGCTTTCTTT.

The rearrangement links TRBV7-2 to TRBJ2-1, with no clear D. In germline, CDR1 is SGHTA, CDR2 FQGNSA. Trimming took 5 bases from V and 6 from J, leaving 14 bases between them. The CDR3 contains 14 residues. The CDR3 is CASSRVAYGNEQFF. For the CDR3, the DNA is TGTGCCAGCAGCCGCGTAGCCTACGGCAATGAGCAGTTCTTC.

The chain's CDR3 is CASRLAGSSTDTQYF. CDR3 coding DNA: TGTGCCAGTAGATTAGCGGGGTCCAGCACAGATACGCAGTATTTT. The rearrangement uses TRBV19 and TRBJ2-3; 8 bases fit TRBD2. The CDR3 extends over 15 amino acids. The germline gives CDR1 LNHDA, CDR2 SQIVND (reference sequence). V was pared by 6 bases and J by 0 bases, with 5 bases of the junction left unmatched. The full variable domain, rest sourced from reference TRBV19 and TRBJ2-3, is DGGITQSPKYLFRKEGQNVTLSCEQNLNHDAMYWYRQDPGQGLRLIYYSQIVNDFQKGDIAEGYSVSREKKESFPLTVTSAQKNPTAFYLCASRLAGSSTDTQYFGPGTRLTVL.

CDR3 loop: CASSLMGQGIYEQYF. CDR3 in DNA: TGTGCCAGCAGCTTAATGGGACAGGGAATCTACGAGCAGTACTTC. The chain employs TRBV7-2 and TRBJ2-7; 9 nucleotides match TRBD1. This CDR3 region has 15 residues. V trimming: 2 bases; J trimming: 3 bases; junction bases outside the gene matches: 5. CDR1 SGHTA and CDR2 FQGNSA come from the germline V gene.

The chain employs TRBV6-5 and TRBJ2-7, with 7 bases that match TRBD2. This CDR3 region has 14 residues. Germline trimming cut 8 bases from V and 1 base from J; bases unmatched to any gene: 8. Germline V gene data show CDR1 as MNHEY and CDR2 as SVGAGI. The CDR3 sequence: CASRKGSGSYEQYF. The DNA for the CDR3 is TGTGCCAGCCGAAAAGGTAGCGGGTCCTACGAGCAGTACTTC.

The chain carries TRBV23-1 and TRBJ1-1, with unresolved D. TRBV23-1 is flagged as an ORF with uncertain function. This CDR3 contains 14 residues. Trimming shortened V by 7 bases and J by 1 base, and 13 bases separated the two germline ends. In DNA, the CDR3 is TGCGCCAGCATGACAAGACAAACGAACACTGAAGCTTTCTTT. It codes for CASMTRQTNTEAFF.

The chain employs TRBV11-2 and TRBJ2-2, with TRBD1 identical over 9 bases. CDR1 is SGHAT, CDR2 FQNNGV, per germline. The ends lost 5 bases at V and 6 bases at J; junction bases unmatched: 13. CDR3 length: 17 amino acids. The CDR3: CASSRQTGTGLSGELFF. CDR3 bases: TGTGCCAGCAGCCGCCAAACCGGGACAGGGCTCTCCGGGGAGCTGTTTTTT.

The chain has TRBV4-1 and TRBJ2-3; the match to TRBD2 covers 9 bases. Trimming took 6 bases from V and 2 from J; bases not matched to a gene: 6. Germline CDR1 and CDR2: MGHRA and YSYEKL. The CDR3 has 15 residues. CDR3 DNA: TGCGCCAGCAGTCCTAGCGGGGCCTTCACAGATACGCAGTATTTT. It specifies CASSPSGAFTDTQYF.

V gene TRBV5-1 combines with J gene TRBJ2-7; 8 bases are a match to TRBD1. With 9 bases clipped from V and 2 bases from J, the junction kept 10 bases outside the gene matches. Germline V CDR1 and CDR2: SGHRS, YFSETQ. The CDR3 is 14 residues long. This CDR3 reads CATDRTGKPYEQYF. In DNA, the CDR3 is TGCGCCACCGATAGGACAGGGAAACCCTACGAGCAGTACTTC. Supplemented by reference TRBV5-1 and TRBJ2-7, the full variable domain reads KAGVTQTPRYLIKTRGQQVTLSCSPISGHRSVSWYQQTPGQGLQFLFEYFSETQRNKGNFPGRFSGRQFSNSRSEMNVSTLELGDSALYLCATDRTGKPYEQYFGPGTRLTVT.

This clone was observed a handful of times. The chain links TRBV20-1 to TRBJ2-1; 8 bases map to TRBD2. This CDR3 contains 11 residues. CDR1 is DFQATT and CDR2 is SNEGSKA in the germline V gene (reference sequence). Trimming at V came to 6 bases and at J to 11 bases, leaving 6 bases not matched to a gene. CDR3 sequence: CSAELAEKQFF. CDR3 DNA: TGCAGTGCCGAACTAGCGGAGAAGCAGTTCTTC.

The rearrangement links TRBV5-6 to TRBJ1-1, with D possibly matching TRBD1 (5 bases). Germline assignment: CDR1 SGHDT and CDR2 YYEEEE. Between the trimmed V and J ends, which lost 1 base and 10 bases, there was a span of 14 bases. The CDR3 has 13 residues. In DNA form, the CDR3 reads TGTGCCAGCAGCTTGTCACCAGGGTACGGAGCTTTCTTT. This encodes CASSLSPGYGAFF.

This chain connects TRBV7-2 to TRBJ2-5; TRBD2 aligns across 12 bases. The end of the DNA is better explained by TRBJ2-7, so the J call may be wrong. This CDR3 has 16 residues. Germline-derived CDR1 and CDR2 are SGHTA and FQGNSA. CDR3 amino acids: CASSDRTSGVDYEQYF. CDR3 nucleotide sequence: TGTGCCAGCAGCGACAGGACTAGCGGGGTGGACTACGAGCAGTACTTC.

The chain is built from TRBV30 and TRBJ2-7; 8 nucleotides agree with TRBD1. CDR3 length: 14 residues. The germline CDR1 and CDR2 sequences are GTSNPN and SVGIG (reference sequence). Trimming removed 5 bases from V and 0 bases from J; junction bases left unmatched: 6. CDR3 residues: CAWLNRGASYEQYF. The CDR3 nucleotides read TGTGCCTGGCTTAACAGGGGGGCCTCCTACGAGCAGTACTTC.

The gene calls are TRBV12-5 and TRBJ1-1; D is undetermined. Trimming removed 0 bases at V and 5 bases at J, with 7 bases between. Germline assignment: CDR1 LGHNT and CDR2 FRNRAP. The CDR3 length is 13 residues. CDR3 protein: CASGLVSGTEAFF. In nucleotides, the CDR3 is TGTGCTAGTGGTTTGGTCTCGGGGACTGAAGCTTTCTTT.

The chain links TRBV6-5 to TRBJ2-5; 7 positions match TRBD2. Trimming cost V 9 bases and J 2 bases; bases outside gene matches: 9. Per germline, CDR1 MNHEY and CDR2 SVGAGI. The CDR3 loop spans 14 amino acids. CDR3 in DNA: TGTGCCAGTTTACGCGCGGGGGATCAAGAGACCCAGTACTTC. Protein sequence: CASLRAGDQETQYF.

This clone was detected once. The rearrangement joins TRBV7-2 to TRBJ1-1; D gene unclear. Germline loops: CDR1 SGHTA, CDR2 FQGNSA. The CDR3 contains 14 residues. Trimming removed 0 bases from V and 3 bases from J, with 8 bases in between. CDR3 nucleotide sequence: TGTGCCAGCAGCTTAGCCGGGTGGGACACTGAAGCTTTCTTT. Encoded protein: CASSLAGWDTEAFF.

Comment on this clone: Other DNA sequences in this specimen translate into the identical CDR3. The CDR3 here is CASSETEYNSPLHF. As DNA, the CDR3 is TGTGCCAGCAGTGAGACAGAGTATAATTCACCCCTCCACTTT. The genes are TRBV25-1 and TRBJ1-6; weak D call: TRBD1 (5 bases). V gave up 3 bases and J gave up 4 bases, with 7 bases separating them. There are 14 residues in the CDR3. CDR1 and CDR2 (germline): MGHDK, SYGVNS. Supplemented by reference TRBV25-1 and TRBJ1-6, the full variable domain reads EADIYQTPRYLVIGTGKKITLECSQTMGHDKMYWYQQDPGMELHLIHYSYGVNSTEKGDLSSESTVSRIRTEHFPLTLESARPSHTSQYLCASSETEYNSPLHFGNGTRLTVT.

The V gene is TRBV2, the J gene TRBJ2-1, with D possibly matching TRBD2 (6 bases). V lost 8 bases and J 10 bases, leaving 12 bases between the germline ends. The CDR3 is 11 amino acids. Germline lookup yields CDR1 SNHLY and CDR2 FYNNEI. The CDR3 DNA reads TGTGCCAGCGGACTAAAAGGCGAGCAGTTCTTC. It is translated as CASGLKGEQFF.

This clone has only one observation. The rearrangement links TRBV4-1 to TRBJ1-2, with D possibly TRBD1 on 5 matching bases. The V gene's germline CDR1 is MGHRA and CDR2 YSYEKL. This CDR3 contains 17 residues. The V end lost 0 bases, the J end lost 4 bases, and 18 bases lay between the germline ends. The CDR3 reads CASSQDNAPRVGYGYTF. CDR3 sequence (DNA): TGCGCCAGCAGCCAAGATAACGCCCCCAGGGTAGGCTATGGCTACACCTTC.

The chain has TRBV15 and TRBJ2-2; 7 bases fit TRBD1. The CDR3 is made up of 17 amino acids. Per the germline V gene, CDR1 is LNHNV and CDR2 is YYDKDF (reference sequence). With V trimmed by 5 bases and J by 0 bases, 9 bases remained unmatched. The CDR3 is CATSGTGTVTNTGELFF. Written as DNA, the CDR3 is TGTGCCACCAGCGGGACCGGGACAGTTACGAACACCGGGGAGCTGTTTTTT.